This record concerns one T cell receptor (beta chain) sequence. The antigen remains unidentified. This sample is part of a study of T-cell memory formation after mild COVID-19. General study results and limits: Among CD4+ contracting clones, most were CM and EM, and CD8+ ones EMRA. While clones contracting from day 15 to 85 were balanced between CD4 and CD8, later expanders leaned CD4+. Memory cells collected pre-infection included some clones that later responded, suggesting cross-reactive memory joined.

CDR3 length: 12 amino acids. Trimming shortened V by 3 bases and J by 2 bases, and 8 bases separated the two germline ends. Per germline, CDR1 DFQATT and CDR2 SNEGSKA (reference sequence). 5'RACE primed at constant segments yielded TCR alpha and TCR beta cDNA libraries bearing sample barcodes and UMIs. A single record per CDR3 protein comes from TCRdb applying MiXCR to the 5' RACE reads. Among roughly 170,000 distinct CDR3 sequences listed, roughly 20% were seen once. This clonotype was sampled from a man younger than 35 who had mild COVID-19 (a few samples of this study predate the infection). Cell type and time point are not known. This chain links TRBV20-1 with TRBJ2-7; D may be TRBD1 (5 bases). Material for sequencing was PBMCs or a T cell subset sorted from them (not recorded which). The CDR3 here is CSARTETYEQYF. The DNA for the CDR3 is TGCAGTGCTAGGACAGAGACCTACGAGCAGTACTTC.